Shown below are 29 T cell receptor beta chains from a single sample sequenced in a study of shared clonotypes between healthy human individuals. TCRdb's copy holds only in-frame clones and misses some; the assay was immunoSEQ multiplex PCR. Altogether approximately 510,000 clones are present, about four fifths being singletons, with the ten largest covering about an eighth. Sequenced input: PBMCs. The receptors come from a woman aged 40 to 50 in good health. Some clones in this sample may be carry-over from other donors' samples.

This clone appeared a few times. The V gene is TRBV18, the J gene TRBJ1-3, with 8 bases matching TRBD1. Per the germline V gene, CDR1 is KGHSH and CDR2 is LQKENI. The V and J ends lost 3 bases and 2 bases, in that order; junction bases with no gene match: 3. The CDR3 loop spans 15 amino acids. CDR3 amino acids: CASSPTGETGNTIYF. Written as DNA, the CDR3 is TGTGCCAGCTCACCGACAGGGGAAACTGGAAACACCATATATTTT.

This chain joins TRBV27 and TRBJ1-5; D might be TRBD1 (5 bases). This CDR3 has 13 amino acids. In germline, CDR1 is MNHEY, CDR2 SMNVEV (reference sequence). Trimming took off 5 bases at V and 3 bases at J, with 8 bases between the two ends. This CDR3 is CASSQGYNQPQHF. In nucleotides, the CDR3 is TGTGCCAGCAGTCAGGGCTACAATCAGCCCCAGCATTTT.

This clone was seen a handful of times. DNA for the CDR3: TGCGCCAGCAGCGCGACTAGCGTCACAGATACGCAGTATTTT. Translation: CASSATSVTDTQYF. The rearrangement uses TRBV5-1 and TRBJ2-3; 8 bases map to TRBD2. The CDR3 consists of 14 residues. CDR1 SGHRS and CDR2 YFSETQ come from the germline V gene. The V segment lost 4 bases and the J segment 2 bases; nucleotides outside the gene matches: 3. Full variable domain (remainder filled in from reference TRBV5-1 and TRBJ2-3): KAGVTQTPRYLIKTRGQQVTLSCSPISGHRSVSWYQQTPGQGLQFLFEYFSETQRNKGNFPGRFSGRQFSNSRSEMNVSTLELGDSALYLCASSATSVTDTQYFGPGTRLTVL.

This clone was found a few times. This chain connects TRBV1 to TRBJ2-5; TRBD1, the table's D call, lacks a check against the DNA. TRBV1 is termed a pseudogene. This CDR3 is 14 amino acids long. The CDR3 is CTSSQGWGGETQYF. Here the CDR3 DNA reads TGCACCAGCAGCCAAGGGTGGGGCGGAGAGACCCAGTACTTC.

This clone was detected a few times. CDR3 protein: CAWSSGIGYTF. CDR3 bases: TGTGCCTGGAGTTCAGGGATCGGCTACACCTTC. The V and J genes are TRBV30 and TRBJ1-2; weak D call: TRBD1 (5 bases). V was cut by 2 bases and J by 8 bases, with 9 bases left in between. The CDR3 runs to 11 residues. Per the germline V gene, CDR1 is GTSNPN and CDR2 is SVGIG (reference sequence).

CDR3 in DNA: TGTGCCAGCAGCCAAACGACAGGGAGGACAGATACGCAGTATTTT. It translates to CASSQTTGRTDTQYF. The V gene is TRBV27, the J gene TRBJ2-3, with D tentatively TRBD1 (7 bases). Trimming removed 6 bases at V and 3 bases at J, with 16 bases between. CDR1 and CDR2 from the germline V gene are MNHEY and SMNVEV (reference sequence). The CDR3 extends over 15 amino acids.

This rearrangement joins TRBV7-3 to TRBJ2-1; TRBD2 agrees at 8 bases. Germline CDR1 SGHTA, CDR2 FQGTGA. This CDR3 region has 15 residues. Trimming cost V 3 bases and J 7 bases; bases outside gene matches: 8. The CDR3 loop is CASSFDAGRVNEQFF. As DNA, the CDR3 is TGTGCCAGCAGCTTCGATGCCGGGAGGGTGAATGAGCAGTTCTTC.

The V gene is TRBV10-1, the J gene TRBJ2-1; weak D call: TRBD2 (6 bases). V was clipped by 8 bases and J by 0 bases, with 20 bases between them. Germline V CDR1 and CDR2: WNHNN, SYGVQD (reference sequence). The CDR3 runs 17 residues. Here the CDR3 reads CASLCWLALSSYNEQFF. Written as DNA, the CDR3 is TGCGCCAGCCTTTGCTGGCTAGCGCTGAGCTCCTACAATGAGCAGTTCTTC.

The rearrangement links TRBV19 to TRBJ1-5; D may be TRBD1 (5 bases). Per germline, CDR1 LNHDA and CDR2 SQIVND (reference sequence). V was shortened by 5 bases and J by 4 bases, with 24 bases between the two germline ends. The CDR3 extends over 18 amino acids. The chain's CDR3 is CASSAAPNRQGRNQPQHF. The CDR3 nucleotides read TGTGCCAGTAGTGCCGCCCCGAACAGGCAGGGACGTAATCAGCCCCAGCATTTT.

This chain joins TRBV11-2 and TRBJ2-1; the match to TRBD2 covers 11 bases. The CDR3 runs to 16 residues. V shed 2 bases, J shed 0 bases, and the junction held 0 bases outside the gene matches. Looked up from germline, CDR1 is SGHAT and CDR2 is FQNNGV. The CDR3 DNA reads TGTGCCAGCAGCTTAACTAGCGGGAGCTCCTACAATGAGCAGTTCTTC. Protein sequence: CASSLTSGSSYNEQFF.

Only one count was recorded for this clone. CDR3: CATSRDRASGRREQYF. The CDR3 DNA reads TGTGCCACCAGCAGAGATCGGGCTAGCGGGAGACGGGAGCAGTACTTC. The chain combines TRBV15 with TRBJ2-7; 10 bases fit TRBD2. The CDR3 extends over 16 amino acids. V shed 0 bases, J shed 7 bases, and the junction held 9 bases outside the gene matches. From germline, CDR1 is LNHNV and CDR2 YYDKDF (reference sequence).

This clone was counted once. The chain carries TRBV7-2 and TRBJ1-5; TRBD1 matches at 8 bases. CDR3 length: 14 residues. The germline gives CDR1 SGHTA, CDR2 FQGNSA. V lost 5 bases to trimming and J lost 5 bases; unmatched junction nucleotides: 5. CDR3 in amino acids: CASSEQGGDQPQHF. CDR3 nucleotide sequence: TGTGCCAGCAGCGAACAGGGGGGGGATCAGCCCCAGCATTTT.

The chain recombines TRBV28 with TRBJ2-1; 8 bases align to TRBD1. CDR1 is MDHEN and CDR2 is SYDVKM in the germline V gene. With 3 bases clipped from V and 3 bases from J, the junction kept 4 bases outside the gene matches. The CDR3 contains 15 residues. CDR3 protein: CASSFTDRVYNEQFF. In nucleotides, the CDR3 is TGTGCCAGCAGTTTTACGGACAGGGTCTACAATGAGCAGTTCTTC.

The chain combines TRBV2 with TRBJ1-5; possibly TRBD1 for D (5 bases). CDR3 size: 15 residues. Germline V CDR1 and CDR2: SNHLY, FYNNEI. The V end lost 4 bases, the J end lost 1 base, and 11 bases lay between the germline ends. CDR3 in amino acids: CASSGGAISNQPQHF. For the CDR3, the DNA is TGTGCCAGCAGTGGTGGGGCCATAAGCAATCAGCCCCAGCATTTT.

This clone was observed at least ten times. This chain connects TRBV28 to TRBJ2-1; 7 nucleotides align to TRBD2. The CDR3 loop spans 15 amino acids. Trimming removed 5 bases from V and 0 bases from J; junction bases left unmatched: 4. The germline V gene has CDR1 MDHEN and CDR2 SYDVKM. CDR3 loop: CASSSLAVSYNEQFF. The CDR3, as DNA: TGTGCCAGCAGTAGCCTAGCGGTCTCCTACAATGAGCAGTTCTTC.

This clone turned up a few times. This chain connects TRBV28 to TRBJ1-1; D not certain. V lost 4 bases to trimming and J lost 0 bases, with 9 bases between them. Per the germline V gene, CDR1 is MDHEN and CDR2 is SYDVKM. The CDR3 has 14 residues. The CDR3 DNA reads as TGTGCCAGCAGTTACGACGGCATGAACACTGAAGCTTTCTTT. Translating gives CASSYDGMNTEAFF.

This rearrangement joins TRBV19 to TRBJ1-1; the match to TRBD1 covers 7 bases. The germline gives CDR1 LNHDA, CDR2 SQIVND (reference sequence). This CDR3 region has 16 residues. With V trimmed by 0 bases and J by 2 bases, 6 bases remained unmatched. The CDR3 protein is CASSIDLGQLNTEAFF. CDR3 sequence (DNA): TGTGCCAGTAGTATAGATTTGGGACAGCTCAACACTGAAGCTTTCTTT.

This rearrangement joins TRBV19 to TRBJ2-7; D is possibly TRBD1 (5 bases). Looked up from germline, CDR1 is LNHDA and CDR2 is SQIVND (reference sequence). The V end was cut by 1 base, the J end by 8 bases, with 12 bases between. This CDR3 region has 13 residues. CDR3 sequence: CASSIVQGDKQYF. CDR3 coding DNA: TGTGCCAGTAGTATAGTGCAGGGTGACAAGCAGTACTTC.

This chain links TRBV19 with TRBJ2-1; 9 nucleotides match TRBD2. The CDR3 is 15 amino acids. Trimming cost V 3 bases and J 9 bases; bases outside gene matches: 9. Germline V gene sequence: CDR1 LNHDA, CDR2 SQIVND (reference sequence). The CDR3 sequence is CASSIDAGGPAEQFF. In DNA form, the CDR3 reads TGTGCCAGTAGTATTGATGCGGGAGGGCCGGCTGAGCAGTTCTTC.

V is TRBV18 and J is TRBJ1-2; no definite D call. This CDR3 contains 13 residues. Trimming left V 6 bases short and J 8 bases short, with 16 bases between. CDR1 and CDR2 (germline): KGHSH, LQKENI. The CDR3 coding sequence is TGTGCCAGCTCCCTGGACGGCTCCCGGGGCTACACCTTC. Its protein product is CASSLDGSRGYTF. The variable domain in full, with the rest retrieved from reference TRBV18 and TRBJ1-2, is NAGVMQNPRHLVRRRGQEARLRCSPMKGHSHVYWYRQLPEEGLKFMVYLQKENIIDESGMPKERFSAEFPKEGPSILRIQQVVRGDSAAYFCASSLDGSRGYTFGSGTRLTVV.

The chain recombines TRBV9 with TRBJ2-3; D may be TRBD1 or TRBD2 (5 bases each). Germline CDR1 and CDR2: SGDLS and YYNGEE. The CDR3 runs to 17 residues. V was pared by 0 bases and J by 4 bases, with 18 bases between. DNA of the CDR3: TGTGCCAGCAGCGTAGCCCCTTGGGACCCGGGACCAGATACGCAGTATTTT. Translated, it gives CASSVAPWDPGPDTQYF. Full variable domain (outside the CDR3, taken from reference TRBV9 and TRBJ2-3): DSGVTQTPKHLITATGQRVTLRCSPRSGDLSVYWYQQSLDQGLQFLIQYYNGEERAKGNILERFSAQQFPDLHSELNLSSLELGDSALYFCASSVAPWDPGPDTQYFGPGTRLTVL.

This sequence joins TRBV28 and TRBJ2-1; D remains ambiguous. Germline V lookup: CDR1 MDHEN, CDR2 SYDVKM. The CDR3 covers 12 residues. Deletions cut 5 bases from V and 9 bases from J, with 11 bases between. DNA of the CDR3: TGTGCCAGCAGTCCCGGCCGATTTGAGCAGTTCTTC. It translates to CASSPGRFEQFF.

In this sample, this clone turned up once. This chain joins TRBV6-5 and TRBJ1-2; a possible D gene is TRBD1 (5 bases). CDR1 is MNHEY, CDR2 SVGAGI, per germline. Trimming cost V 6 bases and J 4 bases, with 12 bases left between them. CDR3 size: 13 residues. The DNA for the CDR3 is TGTGCCAGCAGAGATCGACAGTCCTATGGCTACACCTTC. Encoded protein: CASRDRQSYGYTF.

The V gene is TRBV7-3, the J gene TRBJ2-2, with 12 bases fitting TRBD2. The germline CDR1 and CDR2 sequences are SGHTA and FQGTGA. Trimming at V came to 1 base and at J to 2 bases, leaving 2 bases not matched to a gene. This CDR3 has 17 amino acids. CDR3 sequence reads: CASSLILAGGNTGELFF. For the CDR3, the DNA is TGTGCCAGCAGCTTAATACTAGCGGGAGGAAACACCGGGGAGCTGTTTTTT.

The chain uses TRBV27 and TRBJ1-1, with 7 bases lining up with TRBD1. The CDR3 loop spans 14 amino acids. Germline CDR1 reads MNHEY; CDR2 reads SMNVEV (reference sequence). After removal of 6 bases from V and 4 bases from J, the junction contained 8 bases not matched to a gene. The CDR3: CASSPDRAGTEAFF. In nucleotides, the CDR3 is TGTGCCAGCAGCCCCGACAGGGCGGGCACTGAAGCTTTCTTT.

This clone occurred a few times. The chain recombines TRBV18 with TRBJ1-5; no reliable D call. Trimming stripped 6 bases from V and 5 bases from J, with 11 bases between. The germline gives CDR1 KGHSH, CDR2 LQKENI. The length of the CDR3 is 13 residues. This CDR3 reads CASSDGYDQPQHF. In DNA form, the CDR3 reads TGTGCCAGCTCTGATGGGTACGATCAGCCCCAGCATTTT.

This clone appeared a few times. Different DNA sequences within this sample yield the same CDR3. For the CDR3, the DNA is TGTGCCAGCAGCTTGGACAGCTATGGCTACACCTTC. Translating it yields CASSLDSYGYTF. The chain couples TRBV5-4 to TRBJ1-2; no definite D call. Per the germline V gene, CDR1 is SGHNT and CDR2 is YYREEE (reference sequence). The length of the CDR3 is 12 residues. Trimming took 0 bases from V and 4 from J, leaving 4 bases between them.

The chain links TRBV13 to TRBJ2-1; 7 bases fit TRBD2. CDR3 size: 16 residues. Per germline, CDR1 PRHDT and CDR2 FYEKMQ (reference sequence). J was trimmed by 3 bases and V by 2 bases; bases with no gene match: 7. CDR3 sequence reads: CASSLHPRTSYNEQFF. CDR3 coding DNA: TGTGCCAGCAGCTTACACCCCCGGACTAGCTACAATGAGCAGTTCTTC.

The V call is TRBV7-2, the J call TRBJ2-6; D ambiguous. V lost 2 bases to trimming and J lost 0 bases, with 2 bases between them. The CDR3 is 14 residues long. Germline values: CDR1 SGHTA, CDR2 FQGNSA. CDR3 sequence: CASSLNSGANVLTF. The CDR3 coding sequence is TGTGCCAGCAGCTTAAACTCTGGGGCCAACGTCCTGACTTTC.